One sample yielded the 20 T cell receptor beta chains listed below, sequenced in a study of blood T cells in healthy people across ages. Sample-barcoded 5' priming and a J-beta primer mix drove a second PCR of roughly 7 to 11 cycles. Using its own MiXCR run on the 5' RACE reads, TCRdb lists one record per CDR3 protein. The sample yields about 930,000 distinct CDR3 sequences, about 28% seen once. This same sample was also taken into another study, of T cells of mothers and their children.

Sequencing used blood. The source of these receptors is a woman aged 40 to 50 in good health.

The CDR3 region is CASGVGGQGTYGYTF. The CDR3 DNA follows: TGTGCCAGCGGGGTGGGGGGACAGGGGACATATGGCTACACCTTC. The chain employs TRBV12-3 or TRBV12-4 and TRBJ1-2; TRBD1 matches 10 bases. This CDR3 has 15 residues. Trimming cost V 8 bases and J 5 bases; bases outside gene matches: 11.

The table lists this clonotype with many counts. The chain is built from TRBV12-3 or TRBV12-4 and TRBJ2-5; 9 bases map to TRBD2. This CDR3 contains 18 residues. J lost 3 bases, V lost 4 bases, and 15 bases had no gene match. The CDR3 DNA reads as TGTGCCAGCAGTTCCAGACTTTATATAGCGGGAGCGGAAGAGACCCAGTACTTC. Encoded protein: CASSSRLYIAGAEETQYF.

This chain connects TRBV7-2 to TRBJ1-2; D is unclear. This CDR3 has 13 residues. V was clipped by 2 bases and J by 5 bases, with 9 bases between them. Germline CDR1 SGHTA, CDR2 FQGNSA. For the CDR3, the DNA is TGTGCCAGCAGCTTAATGGACCTATATGGCTACACCTTC. The encoded protein is CASSLMDLYGYTF.

The J gene is TRBJ2-5, the V gene TRBV7-8, with 9 bases aligning to TRBD2. CDR1 SGHVS and CDR2 FQNEAQ come from the germline V gene. Losses at the gene ends were 1 base for V and 3 bases for J; bases not matched to a gene: 24. The CDR3 consists of 22 residues. The CDR3 coding sequence is TGTGCCAGCAGCTTAGATGCCGAACAGACGATCGTTGGCGGGGGGGAAAAAGAGACCCAGTACTTC. Its protein is CASSLDAEQTIVGGGEKETQYF.

The sample holds a few counts of this clonotype. This rearrangement joins TRBV7-2 to TRBJ1-5; TRBD1 aligns across 8 bases. The germline CDR1 and CDR2 sequences are SGHTA and FQGNSA. The CDR3 contains 16 residues. Germline trimming cut 0 bases from V and 0 bases from J; bases unmatched to any gene: 1. The CDR3 nucleotides read TGTGCCAGCAGCTTAGCCGGGACAGGTAGCAATCAGCCCCAGCATTTT. This translates into CASSLAGTGSNQPQHF.

Ten or more counts support this clonotype. This rearrangement joins TRBV28 to TRBJ2-7; TRBD1 or TRBD2 may be the D gene (5 bases each). The CDR3 contains 15 residues. V was trimmed by 2 bases and J by 0 bases, leaving 11 bases between them. The V gene's germline CDR1 is MDHEN and CDR2 SYDVKM. As DNA, the CDR3 is TGTGCCAGCAGTTTAGGGGGTTCTCGCTCCTACGAGCAGTACTTC. Translated, it gives CASSLGGSRSYEQYF.

This clonotype has more than one count but fewer than ten. The CDR3 DNA is TGTGCCAGCGGTAGACAGGCCCTCCGGGGCACTGAAGCTTTCTTT. Its translation is CASGRQALRGTEAFF. V usage is TRBV12-3 or TRBV12-4 and J usage is TRBJ1-1; D possibly corresponds to TRBD1 (6 bases). CDR3 length equals 15 residues. V lost 8 bases and J 4 bases, leaving 20 bases between the germline ends.

The V gene is TRBV15, the J gene TRBJ2-3; D is perhaps TRBD1 (6 bases). CDR3 length: 15 residues. CDR1 LNHNV and CDR2 YYDKDF come from the germline V gene (reference sequence). The ends were cut back, 3 bases at V and 7 bases at J, with 17 bases in the middle. The CDR3 DNA is TGTGCCACCAGCAGGGGTCGAGGGGGATCAAATACGCAGTATTTT. It is translated as CATSRGRGGSNTQYF.

This clonotype showed up many times. The V and J genes are TRBV5-1 and TRBJ2-3, with 16 bases matching TRBD2. Losses at the gene ends were 4 bases for V and 5 bases for J; bases not matched to a gene: 13. The CDR3 spans 19 residues. Germline CDR1 reads SGHRS; CDR2 reads YFSETQ. For the CDR3, the DNA is TGCGCCAGCAGCCCGGGACTAGCGGGGGGGCTTCCTGAGCAAGATACGCAGTATTTT. Its translation is CASSPGLAGGLPEQDTQYF.

J is TRBJ2-7 and V is TRBV29-1; D remains ambiguous. Germline V CDR1 and CDR2: SQVTM, ANQGSEA. The CDR3 extends over 12 amino acids. Trimming pared 4 bases from V and 0 bases from J, leaving 7 bases between. CDR3: CSVGASSYEQYF. The CDR3 coding sequence is TGCAGCGTTGGGGCTAGCTCCTACGAGCAGTACTTC.

This clonotype occurred many times. This rearrangement joins TRBV7-8 to TRBJ2-1, with D perhaps matching TRBD2 (5 bases). CDR1 is SGHVS and CDR2 is FQNEAQ in the germline V gene. This CDR3 is built from 16 residues. V shed 5 bases and J shed 1 base, with 15 bases lying between them. The CDR3 DNA follows: TGTGCCAGCAGCCCCATCGCGAGGGTATCCTACAATGAGCAGTTCTTC. This gives the protein CASSPIARVSYNEQFF.

Many counts were recorded for this clonotype. The chain employs TRBV7-2 and TRBJ2-4; D might be TRBD1 (5 bases). Germline CDR1 reads SGHTA; CDR2 reads FQGNSA. The CDR3 loop spans 11 amino acids. Trimming removed 3 bases from V and 10 bases from J, with 7 bases in between. The CDR3 spells CASSFDSIQYF. The CDR3 nucleotides read TGTGCCAGCAGCTTCGACAGTATTCAGTACTTC.

The gene calls are TRBV29-1 and TRBJ1-3, with D tentatively TRBD1 (5 bases). Trimming took off 2 bases at V and 0 bases at J, with 11 bases between the two ends. This CDR3 comprises 15 residues. CDR1 and CDR2 (germline): SQVTM, ANQGSEA. The CDR3 region is CSVEPTAHSGNTIYF. CDR3 bases: TGCAGCGTTGAACCGACAGCACACTCTGGAAACACCATATATTTT. The full variable domain, rest sourced from reference TRBV29-1 and TRBJ1-3, is SAVISQKPSRDICQRGTSLTIQCQVDSQVTMMFWYRQQPGQSLTLIATANQGSEATYESGFVIDKFPISRPNLTFSTLTVSNMSPEDSSIYLCSVEPTAHSGNTIYFGEGSWLTVV.

This sequence joins TRBV6-2 or TRBV6-3 and TRBJ2-7, with TRBD1 identical over 10 bases. V gave up 5 bases and J gave up 4 bases; unmatched junction bases: 8. CDR1 MNHEY and CDR2 SVGEGT come from the germline V gene. The CDR3 sequence is 15 residues long. The DNA for the CDR3 is TGTGCCAGCAGTACATCCGGGACAGGGGTGTACGAGCAGTACGTC. Protein product: CASSTSGTGVYEQYV.

A remark on this clonotype: Just one base apart from a much larger clone, this may be a read error. The rearrangement links TRBV7-2 to TRBJ2-1; TRBD2 matches at 8 bases. Trimming cost V 5 bases and J 2 bases; bases outside gene matches: 11. Per the germline V gene, CDR1 is SGHTA and CDR2 is FQGNSA. CDR3 size: 17 residues. CDR3 loop: CASSREGGAGPYNEQFF. In DNA form, the CDR3 reads TGTGCCAGCAGCCGGGAGGGGGGGGCCGGGCCCTACAATGAGCAGTTCTTC.

The rearrangement links TRBV28 to TRBJ1-3, with D unresolved. The CDR3 consists of 16 residues. In germline, CDR1 is MDHEN, CDR2 SYDVKM. V shed 7 bases and J shed 4 bases, with 20 bases lying between them. The CDR3 protein is CASIPAVGSSGNTIYF. CDR3 coding DNA: TGTGCCAGCATCCCCGCCGTCGGATCGTCCGGAAACACCATATATTTT.

The DNA of the CDR3 is TGTGCCAGCAGCCCGGGACCTCGGTATGGCTACACCTTC. Amino acids: CASSPGPRYGYTF. The chain links TRBV14 to TRBJ1-2; tentatively, D is TRBD1 (5 bases). Germline CDR1 is SGHDN and CDR2 is FVKESK. V gave up 4 bases and J gave up 5 bases, with 11 bases separating them. The CDR3 extends over 13 amino acids. Based on the CDR3 plus reference TRBV14 and TRBJ1-2, the full variable domain is EAGVTQFPSHSVIEKGQTVTLRCDPISGHDNLYWYRRVMGKEIKFLLHFVKESKQDESGMPNNRFLAERTGGTYSTLKVQPAELEDSGVYFCASSPGPRYGYTFGSGTRLTVV.

The chain carries TRBV5-5 and TRBJ2-7; D may correspond to TRBD1 or TRBD2 (5 bases each). Germline assignment: CDR1 SGHKS and CDR2 YYEKEE (reference sequence). The CDR3 totals 14 residues. Trimming cost V 6 bases and J 7 bases, with 20 bases left between them. CDR3 in amino acids: CASTLGVGVVEQYF. The CDR3 nucleotides read TGTGCCAGCACCCTAGGGGTCGGGGTCGTGGAGCAGTACTTC.

This clonotype was counted between two and nine times. V is TRBV20-1 and J is TRBJ1-2, with a weak D call TRBD1 (5 bases). CDR1 is DFQATT and CDR2 is SNEGSKA in the germline V gene (reference sequence). This CDR3 has 14 residues. The V end was cut by 7 bases, the J end by 4 bases, with 19 bases between. CDR3 residues: CSVALITGVYGYTF. The DNA of the CDR3 is TGCAGTGTCGCCTTAATTACGGGGGTCTATGGCTACACCTTC.

The rearrangement uses TRBV11-2 and TRBJ2-7; unclear D gene. CDR3 length equals 14 residues. Trimming shortened V by 4 bases and J by 2 bases, and 12 bases separated the two germline ends. Germline V CDR1 and CDR2: SGHAT, FQNNGV. The CDR3 DNA reads as TGTGCCAGCAGCTCCCTAGACGGCCCCTACGAGCAGTACTTC. Its translation: CASSSLDGPYEQYF.